This T cell receptor (beta chain) was captured in a study of blood T cell repertoires in COVID-19. Study summary: Sites in the United States, Italy and Spain provided acute and convalescent COVID-19 samples. Sample material is recorded as cDNA or gDNA derived from T cells, B-cell-depleted T cells, or PBMCs.

Clones were read by immunoSEQ multiplex PCR, and TCRdb kept only the in-frame ones, dropping some. The sample records around 42,000 clones, around 83% being singletons. The sequence came from a woman at least 80 years old with acute or convalescent COVID-19. The specimen sequenced was peripheral blood.

CDR3 amino acids: CASSLRQGVDEQFF. CDR3 sequence (DNA): TGCGCCAGCAGCCTTAGGCAGGGGGTTGATGAGCAGTTCTTC. The chain uses TRBV5-1 and TRBJ2-1; 7 positions agree with TRBD1. There are 14 residues in the CDR3. Germline trimming cut 4 bases from V and 8 bases from J; bases unmatched to any gene: 9. CDR1 is SGHRS, CDR2 YFSETQ, per germline.